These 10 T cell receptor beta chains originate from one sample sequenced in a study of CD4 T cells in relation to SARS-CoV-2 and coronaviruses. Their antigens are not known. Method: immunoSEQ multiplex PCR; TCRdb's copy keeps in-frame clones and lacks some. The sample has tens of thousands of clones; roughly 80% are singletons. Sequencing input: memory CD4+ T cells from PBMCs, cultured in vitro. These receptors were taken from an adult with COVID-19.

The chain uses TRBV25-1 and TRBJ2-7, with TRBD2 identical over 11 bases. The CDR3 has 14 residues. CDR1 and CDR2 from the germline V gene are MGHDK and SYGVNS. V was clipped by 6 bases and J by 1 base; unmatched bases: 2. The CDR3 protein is CASSRTSGSYEQYF. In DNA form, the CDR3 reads TGTGCCAGCAGCAGGACTAGCGGGTCCTACGAGCAGTACTTC.

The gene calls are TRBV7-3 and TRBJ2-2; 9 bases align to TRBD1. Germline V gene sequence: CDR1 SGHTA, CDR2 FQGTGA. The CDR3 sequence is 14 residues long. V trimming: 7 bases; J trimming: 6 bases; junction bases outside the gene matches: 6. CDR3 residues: CASNLQGASGELFF. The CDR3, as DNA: TGTGCCAGCAACCTACAGGGGGCGTCCGGGGAGCTGTTTTTT.

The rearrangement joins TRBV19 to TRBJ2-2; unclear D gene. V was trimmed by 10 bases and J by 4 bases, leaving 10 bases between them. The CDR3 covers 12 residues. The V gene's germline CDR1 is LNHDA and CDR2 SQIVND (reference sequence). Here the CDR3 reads CATRAPTGELFF. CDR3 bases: TGTGCCACCCGGGCCCCCACCGGGGAGCTGTTTTTT.

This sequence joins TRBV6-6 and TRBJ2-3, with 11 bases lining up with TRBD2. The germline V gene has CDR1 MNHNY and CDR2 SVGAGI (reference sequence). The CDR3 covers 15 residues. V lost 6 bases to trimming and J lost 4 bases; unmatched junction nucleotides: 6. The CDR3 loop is CASRPLAGAADTQYF. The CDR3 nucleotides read TGTGCCAGCAGGCCACTAGCGGGAGCCGCAGATACGCAGTATTTT.

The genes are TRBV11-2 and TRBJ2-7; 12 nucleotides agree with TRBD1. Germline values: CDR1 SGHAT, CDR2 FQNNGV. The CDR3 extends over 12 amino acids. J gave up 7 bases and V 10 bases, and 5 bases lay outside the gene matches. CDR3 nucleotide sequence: TGTGCCACAGGGACAGGGGGCCGGGAGCAGTACTTC. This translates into CATGTGGREQYF.

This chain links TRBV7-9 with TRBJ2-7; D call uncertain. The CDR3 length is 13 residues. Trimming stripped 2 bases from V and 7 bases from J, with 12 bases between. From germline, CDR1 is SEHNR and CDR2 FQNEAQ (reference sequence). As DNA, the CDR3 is TGTGCCAGCAGCTTACTTGGCGTTGGGGAGCAGTACTTC. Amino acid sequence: CASSLLGVGEQYF.

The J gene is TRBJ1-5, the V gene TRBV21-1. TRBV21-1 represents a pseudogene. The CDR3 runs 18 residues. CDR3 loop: CASSKEGVRPGGNQPQHF. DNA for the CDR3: TGTGCCAGCAGCAAAGAGGGCGTCAGGCCGGGTGGCAATCAGCCCCAGCATTTT.

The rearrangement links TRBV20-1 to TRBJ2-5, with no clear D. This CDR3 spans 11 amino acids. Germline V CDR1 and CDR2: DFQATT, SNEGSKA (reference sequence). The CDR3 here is CMIRYQETQYF. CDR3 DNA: TGCATGATCCGGTACCAAGAGACCCAGTACTTC.

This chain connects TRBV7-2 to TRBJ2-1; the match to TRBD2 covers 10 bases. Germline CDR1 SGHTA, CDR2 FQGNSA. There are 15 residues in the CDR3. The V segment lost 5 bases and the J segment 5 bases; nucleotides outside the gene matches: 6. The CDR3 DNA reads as TGTGCCAGCAGCCTCGCTAGCGGGAGCCACAATGAGCAGTTCTTC. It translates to CASSLASGSHNEQFF.

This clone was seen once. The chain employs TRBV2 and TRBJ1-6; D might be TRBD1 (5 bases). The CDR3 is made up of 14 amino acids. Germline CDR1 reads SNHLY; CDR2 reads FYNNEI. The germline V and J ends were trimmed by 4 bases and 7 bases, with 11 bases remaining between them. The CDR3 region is CASSVERGNSPLHF. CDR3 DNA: TGTGCCAGCAGTGTTGAACGGGGCAATTCACCCCTCCACTTT.